A single sample is the source of the 11 T cell receptor beta chains below, sequenced in a study of identical twins. TCRdb called the 5' RACE reads again in MiXCR, with one record for every CDR3 protein. The data hold approximately 490,000 distinct CDR3 sequences, with about 20% observed a single time. The data also belong to a second study, concerning yellow fever vaccine responses in identical twins.

The material sequenced was CD4+ T cells sorted from blood. The receptor set was obtained from a young woman in good health.

This rearrangement joins TRBV5-1 to TRBJ2-1; 7 bases match TRBD2. The CDR3 spans 11 residues. Germline CDR1 and CDR2: SGHRS and YFSETQ. The trim removed 6 bases at V and 9 bases at J, leaving 3 bases unmatched. The CDR3 protein is CASTTSSEQFF. CDR3 nucleotides: TGCGCCAGCACGACTAGCAGTGAGCAGTTCTTC. The whole variable domain, filled in from reference TRBV5-1 and TRBJ2-1, reads KAGVTQTPRYLIKTRGQQVTLSCSPISGHRSVSWYQQTPGQGLQFLFEYFSETQRNKGNFPGRFSGRQFSNSRSEMNVSTLELGDSALYLCASTTSSEQFFGPGTRLTVL.

This clonotype was counted only a few times. The J gene is TRBJ2-3, the V gene TRBV12-3 or TRBV12-4; D gene uncertain. The V and J ends lost 5 bases and 4 bases respectively, with 16 bases between them. The CDR3 covers 15 residues. CDR3 residues: CASSPGLSAADTQYF. The DNA for the CDR3 is TGTGCCAGCAGTCCGGGTCTCAGTGCGGCAGATACGCAGTATTTT.

This clonotype has only a few counts. This chain links TRBV3-1 with TRBJ2-2; TRBD1 matches 10 bases. The CDR3 is made up of 15 amino acids. The germline CDR1 and CDR2 sequences are LGHDT and YNNKEL (reference sequence). V shed 2 bases, J shed 4 bases, and the junction held 1 base outside the gene matches. CDR3 sequence: CASSQRTGGTGELFF. CDR3 nucleotides: TGTGCCAGCAGCCAAAGGACAGGGGGCACCGGGGAGCTGTTTTTT.

This chain joins TRBV5-8 and TRBJ1-3; unclear D gene. Looked up from germline, CDR1 is SGHTS and CDR2 is YDEGEE. Trimming shortened V by 7 bases and J by 2 bases, and 10 bases separated the two germline ends. The CDR3 sequence is 13 residues long. The CDR3 protein is CASRKPPGNTIYF. Here the CDR3 DNA reads TGTGCCAGCCGCAAGCCTCCTGGAAACACCATATATTTT.

V and J are TRBV15 and TRBJ1-5; D not resolved. This CDR3 is 12 amino acids long. The germline V gene encodes CDR1 LNHNV and CDR2 YYDKDF (reference sequence). V dropped 5 bases and J dropped 9 bases, with 11 bases sitting between them. CDR3 coding DNA: TGTGCCACCAGCCTTTGGTTCGGGCCCCAGCATTTT. This translates into CATSLWFGPQHF.

The rearrangement uses TRBV12-3 or TRBV12-4 and TRBJ2-2; 9 nucleotides agree with TRBD1. The V and J ends lost 4 bases and 4 bases, in that order; junction bases with no gene match: 4. The CDR3 runs 15 residues. CDR3 sequence reads: CASSSTGGTTGELFF. CDR3 sequence (DNA): TGTGCCAGCAGTTCAACAGGGGGCACCACCGGGGAGCTGTTTTTT.

J is TRBJ2-5 and V is TRBV20-1; 14 bases are a match to TRBD2. Losses at the gene ends were 6 bases for V and 5 bases for J; bases not matched to a gene: 8. The germline gives CDR1 DFQATT, CDR2 SNEGSKA (reference sequence). CDR3 length: 15 amino acids. This CDR3 reads CSARLAGGRRETQYF. CDR3 nucleotide sequence: TGCAGTGCCCGACTAGCGGGAGGGCGAAGGGAGACCCAGTACTTC.

This clonotype was detected only a few times. The V call is TRBV7-9, the J call TRBJ1-6; D perhaps matches TRBD1 (5 bases). CDR1 and CDR2 (germline): SEHNR, FQNEAQ (reference sequence). The CDR3 covers 16 residues. V lost 1 base and J lost 9, with 16 bases in between. CDR3 protein: CASSLGSPGRGSPLHF. The CDR3 region has the DNA TGTGCCAGCAGCTTAGGAAGTCCGGGGAGGGGTTCACCCCTCCACTTT.

The chain joins TRBV7-4 to TRBJ2-3, with 10 positions matching TRBD2. With V trimmed by 5 bases and J by 5 bases, 4 bases remained unmatched. CDR1 SGHVT and CDR2 SQSDAQ come from the germline V gene. This CDR3 region has 14 residues. CDR3 sequence reads: CASSVLAGEDTQYF. The CDR3 region has the DNA TGTGCCAGCAGCGTTCTAGCGGGGGAAGATACGCAGTATTTT.

The CDR3 spells CATSDQGANEQFF. In nucleotides, the CDR3 is TGTGCCACCAGTGACCAGGGGGCGAATGAGCAGTTCTTC. The V call is TRBV24-1, the J call TRBJ2-1; 8 bases are a match to TRBD1. CDR1 is KGHDR and CDR2 is SFDVKD in the germline V gene. The CDR3 has 13 amino acids. V lost 4 bases, J lost 7 bases, and 2 bases stayed unmatched.

The chain links TRBV5-1 to TRBJ1-1; perhaps TRBD1 as D (5 bases). Germline CDR1 is SGHRS and CDR2 is YFSETQ. The CDR3 runs to 15 residues. Trimming removed 4 bases at V and 3 bases at J, with 16 bases between. The CDR3 loop is CASSPRGRGDTEAFF. The DNA of the CDR3 is TGCGCCAGCAGCCCCCGGGGCCGGGGAGACACTGAAGCTTTCTTT.